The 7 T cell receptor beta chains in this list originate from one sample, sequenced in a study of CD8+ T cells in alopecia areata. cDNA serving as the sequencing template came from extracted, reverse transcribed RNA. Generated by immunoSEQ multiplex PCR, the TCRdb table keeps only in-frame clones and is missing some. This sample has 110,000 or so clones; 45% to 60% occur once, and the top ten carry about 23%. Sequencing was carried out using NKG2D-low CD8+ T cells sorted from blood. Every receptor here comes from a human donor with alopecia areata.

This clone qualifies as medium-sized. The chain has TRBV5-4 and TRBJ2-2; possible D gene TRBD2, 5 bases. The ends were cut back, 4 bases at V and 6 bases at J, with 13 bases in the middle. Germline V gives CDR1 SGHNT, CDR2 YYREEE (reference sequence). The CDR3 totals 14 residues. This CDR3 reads CASSPGVGAGELFF. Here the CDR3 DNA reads TGTGCCAGCAGCCCGGGTGTGGGAGCCGGGGAGCTGTTTTTT. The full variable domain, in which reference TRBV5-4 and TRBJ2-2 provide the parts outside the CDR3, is ETGVTQSPTHLIKTRGQQVTLRCSSQSGHNTVSWYQQALGQGPQFIFQYYREEENGRGNFPPRFSGLQFPNYSSELNVNALELDDSALYLCASSPGVGAGELFFGEGSRLTVL.

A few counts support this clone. The DNA of the CDR3 is TGTGCCAGCAGCTTGGGGGCGCCTTTTAATGAGCAGTTCTTC. Translated: CASSLGAPFNEQFF. The V call is TRBV5-6, the J call TRBJ2-1; the D is unclear. The V gene's germline CDR1 is SGHDT and CDR2 YYEEEE. CDR3 length: 14 residues. Deletions cut 0 bases from V and 7 bases from J, with 11 bases between. Full variable domain (missing parts from reference TRBV5-6 and TRBJ2-1): DAGVTQSPTHLIKTRGQQVTLRCSPKSGHDTVSWYQQALGQGPQFIFQYYEEEERQRGNFPDRFSGHQFPNYSSELNVNALLLGDSALYLCASSLGAPFNEQFFGPGTRLTVL.

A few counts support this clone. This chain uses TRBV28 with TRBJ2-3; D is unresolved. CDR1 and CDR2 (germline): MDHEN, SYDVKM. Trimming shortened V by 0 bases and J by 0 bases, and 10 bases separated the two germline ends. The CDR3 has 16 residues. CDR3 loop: CASSLWSPESTDTQYF. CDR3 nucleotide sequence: TGTGCCAGCAGTTTATGGAGCCCCGAAAGCACAGATACGCAGTATTTT.

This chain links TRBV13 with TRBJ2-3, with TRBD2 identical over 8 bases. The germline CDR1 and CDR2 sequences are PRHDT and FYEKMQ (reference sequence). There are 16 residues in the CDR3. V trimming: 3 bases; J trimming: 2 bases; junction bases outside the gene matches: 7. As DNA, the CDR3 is TGTGCCAGCAGCTTCGGGAGGGGACTCTTCACAGATACGCAGTATTTT. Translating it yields CASSFGRGLFTDTQYF. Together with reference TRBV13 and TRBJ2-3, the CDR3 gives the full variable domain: AAGVIQSPRHLIKEKRETATLKCYPIPRHDTVYWYQQGPGQDPQFLISFYEKMQSDKGSIPDRFSAQQFSDYHSELNMSSLELGDSALYFCASSFGRGLFTDTQYFGPGTRLTVL.

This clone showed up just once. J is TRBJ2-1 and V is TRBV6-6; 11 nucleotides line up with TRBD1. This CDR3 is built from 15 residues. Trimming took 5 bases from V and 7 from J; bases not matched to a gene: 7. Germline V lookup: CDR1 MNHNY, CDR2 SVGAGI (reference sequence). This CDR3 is CASSALGQGANEQFF. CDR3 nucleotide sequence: TGTGCCAGCAGTGCCCTAGGACAGGGGGCGAATGAGCAGTTCTTC.

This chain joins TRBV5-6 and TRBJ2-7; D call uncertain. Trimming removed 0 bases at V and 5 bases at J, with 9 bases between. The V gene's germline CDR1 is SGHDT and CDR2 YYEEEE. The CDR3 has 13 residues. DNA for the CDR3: TGTGCCAGCAGCTTGGGGAGCCAGGACGAGCAGTACTTC. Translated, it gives CASSLGSQDEQYF.

The CDR3 sequence is CASSPGQLGAFF. Written as DNA, the CDR3 is TGCGCCAGCAGCCCAGGACAGTTGGGGGCTTTCTTT. The chain recombines TRBV5-1 with TRBJ1-1, with TRBD1 as a possible D gene (6 bases). The CDR3 is 12 residues long. V was pared by 4 bases and J by 11 bases, with 15 bases between. Looked up from germline, CDR1 is SGHRS and CDR2 is YFSETQ.